The clone carrying this TCR beta chain was seen once. These data are taken from a study of blood T cells in healthy people across ages. Caucasian individuals from Russia who were healthy and aged 6 to 90 acted as donors. Germline V lookup: CDR1 SQVTM, CDR2 ANQGSEA. The CDR3 runs to 14 residues. Trimming left V 1 base short and J 0 bases short, with 10 bases between. Next came a second PCR, run for about 7 to 12 cycles, which used a sample-barcoded 5' primer along with a J-beta primer mix. Each CDR3 protein gets one entry after TCRdb re-called the 5' RACE reads with MiXCR. The table lists about 1.4 million distinct CDR3 sequences, 59% of them singletons, with under 8.5% in the top ten.

The clonotype was recovered from a man in his late teens or twenties in good health. This chain connects TRBV29-1 to TRBJ2-7, with D perhaps TRBD1 (6 bases). Sequencing input: blood. In nucleotides, the CDR3 is TGCAGCGTTGAAGCCAACAGGGACTCCTACGAGCAGTACTTC. Translated: CSVEANRDSYEQYF.